The table lists the clone carrying this T cell receptor (beta chain) with a few counts. Its antigen is undetermined. The data belong to a study of T-cell memory formation after mild COVID-19. This CDR3 contains 13 residues. V dropped 6 bases and J dropped 6; count of bases not matched to a gene: 7. Study outcomes and limitations: Day 15 to 85 contracting clones showed balanced CD4/CD8; later expanders leaned CD4+.

TCRdb independently ran MiXCR on the 5' RACE reads; one entry per CDR3 protein. In the table there are about 470,000 distinct CDR3 sequences, 18% of which are singletons. The chain employs TRBV12-3 or TRBV12-4 and TRBJ2-7; TRBD2 matches at 8 bases. The sample consisted of PBMCs or a T cell subset sorted from them (not recorded which). This TCR was recovered from an adult woman who had mild COVID-19 (a few samples of this study predate the infection). Cell type and time point are not known. CDR3: CASRPGGASEQYF. Here the CDR3 DNA reads TGTGCCAGCAGGCCGGGAGGGGCGTCCGAGCAGTACTTC.